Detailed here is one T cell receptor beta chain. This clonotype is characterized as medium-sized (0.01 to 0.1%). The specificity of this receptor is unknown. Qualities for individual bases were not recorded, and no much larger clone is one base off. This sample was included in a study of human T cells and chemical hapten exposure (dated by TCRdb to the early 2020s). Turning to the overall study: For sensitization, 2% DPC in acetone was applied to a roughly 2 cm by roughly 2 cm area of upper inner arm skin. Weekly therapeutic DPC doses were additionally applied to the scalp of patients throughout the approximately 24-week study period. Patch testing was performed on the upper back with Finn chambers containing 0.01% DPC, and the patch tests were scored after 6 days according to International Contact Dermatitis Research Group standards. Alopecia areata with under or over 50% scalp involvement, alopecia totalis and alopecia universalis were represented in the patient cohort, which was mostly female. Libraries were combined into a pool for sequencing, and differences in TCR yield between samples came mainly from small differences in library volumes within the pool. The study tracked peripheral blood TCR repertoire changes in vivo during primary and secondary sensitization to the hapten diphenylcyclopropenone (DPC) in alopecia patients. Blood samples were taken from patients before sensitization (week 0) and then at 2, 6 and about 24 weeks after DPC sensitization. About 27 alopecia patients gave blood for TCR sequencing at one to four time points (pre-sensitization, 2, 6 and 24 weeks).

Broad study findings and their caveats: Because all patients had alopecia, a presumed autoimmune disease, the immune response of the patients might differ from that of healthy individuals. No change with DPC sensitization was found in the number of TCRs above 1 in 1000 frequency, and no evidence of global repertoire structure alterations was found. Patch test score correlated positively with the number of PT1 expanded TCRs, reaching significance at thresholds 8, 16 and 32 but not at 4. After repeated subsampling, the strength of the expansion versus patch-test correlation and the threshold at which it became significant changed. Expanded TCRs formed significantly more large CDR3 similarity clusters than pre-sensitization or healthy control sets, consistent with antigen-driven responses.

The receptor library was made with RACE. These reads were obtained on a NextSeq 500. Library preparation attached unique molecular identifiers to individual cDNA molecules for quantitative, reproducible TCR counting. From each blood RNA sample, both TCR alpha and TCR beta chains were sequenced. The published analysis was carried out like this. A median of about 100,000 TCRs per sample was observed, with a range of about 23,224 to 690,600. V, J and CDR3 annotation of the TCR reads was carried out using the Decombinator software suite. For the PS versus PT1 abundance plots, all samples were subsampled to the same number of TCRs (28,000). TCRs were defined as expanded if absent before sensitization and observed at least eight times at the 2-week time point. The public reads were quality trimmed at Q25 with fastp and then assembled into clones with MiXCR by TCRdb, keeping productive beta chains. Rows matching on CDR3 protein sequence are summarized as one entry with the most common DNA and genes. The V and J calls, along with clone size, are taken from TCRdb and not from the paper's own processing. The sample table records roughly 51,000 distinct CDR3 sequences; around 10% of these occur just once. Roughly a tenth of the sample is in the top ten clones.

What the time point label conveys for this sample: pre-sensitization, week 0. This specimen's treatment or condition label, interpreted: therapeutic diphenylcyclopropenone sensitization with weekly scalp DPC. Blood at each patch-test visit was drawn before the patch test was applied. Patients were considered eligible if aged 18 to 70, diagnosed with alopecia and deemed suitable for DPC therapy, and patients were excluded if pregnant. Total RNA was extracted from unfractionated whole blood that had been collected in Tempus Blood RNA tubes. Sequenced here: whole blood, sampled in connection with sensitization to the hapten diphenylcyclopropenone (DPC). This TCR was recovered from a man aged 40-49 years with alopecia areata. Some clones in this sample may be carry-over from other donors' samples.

The DNA sequence is as follows: TGTGCCAGCAGGGGAAATAACTATGGCTACACCTTC. Its protein product is CASRGNNYGYTF. The chain employs TRBV3-1 and TRBJ1-2, with no D gene named confidently. CDR1 and CDR2 (LGHDT, YNNKEL) derive from the germline V gene (reference sequence). The CDR3 spans 12 residues, from the cysteine through the phenylalanine. Only the CDR3 portion is preserved as DNA: 36 bases, with reading frame beginning at the first base. V loses 6 bases, J loses 1 base, and the germline ends lie 6 bases apart.